A few counts support the clone carrying this TCR beta chain. Sequencing used immunoSEQ multiplex PCR; TCRdb keeps in-frame clones, though not all of them. The data show about 200,000 clones, 88% seen once. This sample is part of a study of blood T cell repertoires in COVID-19. In the study overall: From T cells, B-cell-depleted T cells, or PBMCs came the material, which was cDNA or gDNA.

Deletions cut 6 bases from V and 1 base from J, with 13 bases between. This CDR3 is 15 amino acids long. CDR1 and CDR2 from the germline V gene are MNHEY and SMNVEV (reference sequence). The specimen was peripheral blood. This clonotype originated in a man in his fifties with COVID-19, enrolled during active disease. The V call is TRBV27, the J call TRBJ1-5; D is possibly TRBD1 (5 bases). The CDR3 loop is CASSPGSLSNQPQHF. In DNA form, the CDR3 reads TGTGCCAGCAGCCCAGGGTCCCTGAGCAATCAGCCCCAGCATTTT.